Below, 23 T cell receptor beta chains from the same sample are listed, as sequenced in a study of blood T cells in healthy people across ages. Alongside a J-beta primer mix, a sample-barcoded 5' primer served in a second PCR lasting about 7 to 12 cycles. TCRdb analysed the 5' RACE reads with MiXCR anew, one entry per CDR3 protein. Of around 800,000 distinct CDR3 sequences in the sample, about 45% are singletons; the top ten hold 15% to 20%. The sequencing sample was made of blood. The source is a man of 80 years or more in good health.

The chain links TRBV7-9 to TRBJ2-2; perhaps TRBD1 as D (6 bases). V was clipped by 6 bases and J by 1 base, with 18 bases between them. CDR3 length equals 17 residues. Looked up from germline, CDR1 is SEHNR and CDR2 is FQNEAQ (reference sequence). The DNA for the CDR3 is TGTGCCAGCAGACCCCTGACAGGTGCCAGGAACACCGGGGAGCTGTTTTTT. Encoded protein: CASRPLTGARNTGELFF.

The chain uses TRBV20-1 and TRBJ2-1, with D possibly matching TRBD2 (6 bases). The CDR3 is 15 residues long. Trimming took 2 bases from V and 10 from J, leaving 21 bases between them. Germline V gene lookup returns CDR1 DFQATT and CDR2 SNEGSKA (reference sequence). CDR3 sequence: CSARTGTQEPYEQFF. As DNA, the CDR3 is TGCAGTGCTAGAACCGGGACTCAAGAGCCCTACGAGCAGTTCTTC.

CDR3 protein: CASSSTGYIDQPQHF. As DNA, the CDR3 is TGTGCCAGCAGTTCTACAGGGTATATCGATCAGCCCCAGCATTTT. J is TRBJ1-5 and V is TRBV12-3 or TRBV12-4, with TRBD1 as a possible D gene (6 bases). V lost 4 bases, J lost 5 bases, and 15 bases lay in between. CDR3 length equals 15 residues.

The chain combines TRBV11-2 with TRBJ2-7; no definite D call. CDR1 SGHAT and CDR2 FQNNGV come from the germline V gene. The CDR3 sequence is 20 residues long. V was clipped by 5 bases and J by 0 bases, with 29 bases between them. CDR3 in amino acids: CASSPRVRQELGALSYEQYF. CDR3 DNA: TGTGCCAGCAGCCCCCGGGTCAGGCAGGAACTGGGCGCGCTCTCCTACGAGCAGTACTTC.

The gene calls are TRBV7-9 and TRBJ2-2; the D gene is possibly TRBD1 (5 bases). The CDR3 extends over 16 amino acids. The V gene's germline CDR1 is SEHNR and CDR2 FQNEAQ (reference sequence). The V gene lost 0 bases and the J gene lost 3 bases, with 11 bases spanning the gap. In DNA form, the CDR3 reads TGTGCCAGCAGCTTAGCCCAGGGAAGAGACACCGGGGAGCTGTTTTTT. Translated: CASSLAQGRDTGELFF.

The V gene is TRBV7-2, the J gene TRBJ2-5, with 9 bases matching TRBD2. Germline V CDR1 and CDR2: SGHTA, FQGNSA. V shed 6 bases, J shed 5 bases, and the junction held 7 bases outside the gene matches. The CDR3 has 14 residues. This CDR3 is CASSAREGLETQYF. The CDR3 nucleotides are TGTGCCAGCAGTGCGCGGGAGGGCCTTGAGACCCAGTACTTC. Combining the CDR3 with reference TRBV7-2 and TRBJ2-5 gives the whole variable domain GAGVSQSPSNKVTEKGKDVELRCDPISGHTALYWYRQSLGQGLEFLIYFQGNSAPDKSGLPSDRFSAERTGGSVSTLTIQRTQQEDSAVYLCASSAREGLETQYFGPGTRLLVL.

This clonotype was recorded a few times. The CDR3 loop is CASSLVIGQRNNEQFF. The CDR3 DNA follows: TGCGCCAGCAGCTTGGTAATCGGACAGAGAAACAATGAGCAGTTCTTC. The V gene is TRBV5-1, the J gene TRBJ2-1; D is perhaps TRBD1 (6 bases). Trimming shortened V by 0 bases and J by 5 bases, and 15 bases separated the two germline ends. This CDR3 is 16 amino acids long. Germline V CDR1 and CDR2: SGHRS, YFSETQ.

This sequence joins TRBV6-2 or TRBV6-3 and TRBJ1-5; D is unclear. This CDR3 region has 14 residues. Germline loops: CDR1 MNHEY, CDR2 SVGEGT. V was cut by 6 bases and J by 0 bases, with 9 bases left in between. For the CDR3, the DNA is TGTGCCAGCAGAACGGTCTATAGCAATCAGCCCCAGCATTTT. Residues: CASRTVYSNQPQHF.

This clonotype was observed a handful of times. The chain joins TRBV10-3 to TRBJ2-1; 8 bases match TRBD2. CDR1 is ENHRY, CDR2 SYGVKD, per germline. After removal of 3 bases from V and 0 bases from J, the junction contained 4 bases not matched to a gene. The CDR3 is 16 residues long. The CDR3 DNA is TGTGCCATCAGTGAACTCAGCGGGAGCTCCTACAATGAGCAGTTCTTC. It is translated as CAISELSGSSYNEQFF.

This chain uses TRBV7-2 with TRBJ2-1, with D possibly TRBD2 on 6 matching bases. Germline CDR1 SGHTA, CDR2 FQGNSA. V lost 1 base, J lost 8 bases, and 15 bases lay in between. The CDR3 loop spans 15 amino acids. CDR3 sequence: CASSLVGGNKDEQFF. As DNA, the CDR3 is TGTGCCAGCAGCTTAGTGGGCGGGAATAAAGATGAGCAGTTCTTC.

This clonotype was counted at least ten times. The genes are TRBV7-8 and TRBJ2-7; D is uncertain. The CDR3 sequence is 15 residues long. Germline values: CDR1 SGHVS, CDR2 FQNEAQ. The V end lost 0 bases, the J end lost 1 base, and 10 bases lay between the germline ends. The CDR3 is CASSLALYESYEQYF. The CDR3 DNA reads TGTGCCAGCAGCTTAGCGCTTTATGAGTCCTACGAGCAGTACTTC.

The chain combines TRBV28 with TRBJ1-4; 7 bases line up with TRBD1. V trimming: 4 bases; J trimming: 3 bases; junction bases outside the gene matches: 5. This CDR3 has 15 residues. Germline V gene data show CDR1 as MDHEN and CDR2 as SYDVKM. CDR3 residues: CASSSTGASNEKLFF. As DNA, the CDR3 is TGTGCCAGCAGTTCTACAGGGGCCTCTAATGAAAAACTGTTTTTT.

The chain is built from TRBV12-3 or TRBV12-4 and TRBJ2-3; D not certain. This CDR3 region has 16 residues. The ends were cut back, 2 bases at V and 3 bases at J, with 15 bases in the middle. The CDR3 sequence: CASSLIRARGTDTQYF. DNA of the CDR3: TGTGCCAGCAGTTTAATTCGGGCAAGAGGAACAGATACGCAGTATTTT.

This clonotype was recorded a few times. The rearrangement joins TRBV12-3 or TRBV12-4 to TRBJ2-3, with D unclear. The CDR3 runs 12 residues. Trimming left V 7 bases short and J 3 bases short, with 8 bases between. For the CDR3, the DNA is TGTGCCAGCATGGGTGCGACAGATACGCAGTATTTT. It translates to CASMGATDTQYF.

This clonotype has a handful of counts. The CDR3 loop reads CASEGFSYEQYF. The CDR3 coding sequence is TGTGCCAGCGAGGGGTTTTCCTACGAGCAGTACTTC. V gene TRBV25-1 combines with J gene TRBJ2-7, with D perhaps TRBD1 or TRBD2 (5 bases each). The length of the CDR3 is 12 residues. Trimming took 8 bases from V and 1 from J, leaving 9 bases between them. The V gene's germline CDR1 is MGHDK and CDR2 SYGVNS.

This clonotype was picked up many times. This chain uses TRBV20-1 with TRBJ2-5, with D possibly TRBD2 on 6 matching bases. Germline CDR1 and CDR2: DFQATT and SNEGSKA (reference sequence). CDR3 length: 14 residues. V was cut by 0 bases and J by 6 bases, with 14 bases left in between. The CDR3 region is CSARDSAGRKTQYF. The CDR3 bases are TGCAGTGCTAGAGATAGTGCGGGGCGTAAGACCCAGTACTTC.

CDR3 coding DNA: TGTGCCAGCAGTTTAGGGGGGGGGAGATTGGCAGATACGCAGTATTTT. Residues: CASSLGGGRLADTQYF. The genes are TRBV28 and TRBJ2-3; the match to TRBD2 covers 7 bases. Unmatched junction bases numbered 9, after V lost 2 bases and J lost 4 bases. The CDR3 has 16 amino acids. Germline assignment: CDR1 MDHEN and CDR2 SYDVKM.

The chain joins TRBV3-1 to TRBJ2-3, with a tentative D call TRBD2 (5 bases). In germline, CDR1 is LGHDT, CDR2 YNNKEL (reference sequence). The CDR3 covers 13 residues. V was clipped by 11 bases and J by 1 base, with 13 bases between them. The CDR3: CAAGEAGTDTQYF. In DNA form, the CDR3 reads TGTGCCGCCGGGGAAGCAGGCACAGATACGCAGTATTTT.

This clonotype was observed a handful of times. This chain joins TRBV5-1 and TRBJ2-1; D might be TRBD2 (5 bases). The ends were cut back, 4 bases at V and 8 bases at J, with 13 bases in the middle. This CDR3 is 13 amino acids long. Germline values: CDR1 SGHRS, CDR2 YFSETQ. CDR3 coding DNA: TGCGCCAGCAGCCTCCCCCGGGATCATGAGCAGTTCTTC. Translated, it gives CASSLPRDHEQFF.

The chain links TRBV6-6 to TRBJ2-5; 10 nucleotides agree with TRBD2. The ends lost 6 bases at V and 1 base at J; junction bases unmatched: 8. This CDR3 is built from 16 residues. Looked up from germline, CDR1 is MNHNY and CDR2 is SVGAGI (reference sequence). The CDR3 DNA reads as TGTGCCAGCAGCCAACTAGCGGGGTCAGCCCAAGAGACCCAGTACTTC. It encodes CASSQLAGSAQETQYF.

The rearrangement uses TRBV10-1 and TRBJ2-5; D is unclear. Germline CDR1 WNHNN, CDR2 SYGVQD (reference sequence). The length of the CDR3 is 13 residues. V lost 10 bases, J lost 1 base, and 13 bases lay in between. The CDR3 reads CATRAGPQETQYF. The CDR3, as DNA: TGCGCCACGAGAGCCGGGCCCCAAGAGACCCAGTACTTC.

This clonotype was counted at least ten times. The chain recombines TRBV5-1 with TRBJ2-5; 11 bases match TRBD2. Germline loops: CDR1 SGHRS, CDR2 YFSETQ. CDR3 length: 17 residues. Germline trimming cut 4 bases from V and 1 base from J; bases unmatched to any gene: 9. Written as DNA, the CDR3 is TGCGCCAGCAGCCGGCTAGCGGGAGGACTACTCCAAGAGACCCAGTACTTC. Its protein product is CASSRLAGGLLQETQYF.

This clonotype has a handful of counts. The chain joins TRBV28 to TRBJ2-7, with D perhaps matching TRBD2 (6 bases). CDR1 and CDR2 from the germline V gene are MDHEN and SYDVKM. The CDR3 runs to 15 residues. The ends were cut back, 4 bases at V and 6 bases at J, with 19 bases in the middle. CDR3 sequence: CASSYTGPLGGEQYF. CDR3 coding DNA: TGTGCCAGCAGTTACACAGGTCCCCTGGGAGGCGAGCAGTACTTC.